These 23 T cell receptor beta chains came from one sample sequenced in a study of molecular identifiers for immune sequencing clone quantification. TCRdb re-analysed the PCR reads in MiXCR, keeping a single row per CDR3 protein. The sample lists hundreds of thousands of distinct CDR3 sequences; less than 30% were seen once. Sequencing was carried out using naive CD8+ T cells from blood, with Jurkat cell RNA spiked in. Regarding subset: FACS-sorted CD8+CD4-CCR7+CD45RA+ naive T cells. These receptor sequences come from a human donor in good health. Some libraries in this study had Jurkat cell RNA spiked in.

The sample holds many counts of this clonotype. The rearrangement links TRBV30 to TRBJ1-1; D might be TRBD1 (5 bases). The CDR3 totals 14 residues. Germline lookup yields CDR1 GTSNPN and CDR2 SVGIG (reference sequence). Deletions cut 0 bases from V and 0 bases from J, with 8 bases between. The CDR3 DNA sequence: TGTGCCTGGAGTGTCGAGGGGATGAACACTGAAGCTTTCTTT. It translates to CAWSVEGMNTEAFF.

This clonotype was counted a few times. This chain uses TRBV20-1 with TRBJ1-6; tentatively, D is TRBD1 (5 bases). With 4 bases removed from V and 6 bases from J, the gap between germline ends came to 10 bases. Germline V gene lookup returns CDR1 DFQATT and CDR2 SNEGSKA (reference sequence). The CDR3 sequence is 13 residues long. DNA of the CDR3: TGCAGTGCTAACCCGGGACTTAATTCACCCCTCCACTTT. Protein sequence: CSANPGLNSPLHF.

The genes are TRBV27 and TRBJ2-7; TRBD1 matches 10 bases. The CDR3 contains 13 residues. CDR1 is MNHEY and CDR2 is SMNVEV in the germline V gene (reference sequence). V lost 1 base, J lost 7 bases, and 1 base stayed unmatched. This CDR3 is CASSLWGQGEQYF. The CDR3 bases are TGTGCCAGCAGTTTATGGGGACAGGGGGAGCAGTACTTC.

This chain links TRBV4-3 with TRBJ1-2; the D gene is possibly TRBD1 (5 bases). The CDR3 consists of 18 residues. V shed 0 bases and J shed 4 bases, with 21 bases lying between them. Germline assignment: CDR1 LGHNA and CDR2 YSLEER. CDR3 sequence reads: CASSQDRAGRSFIYGYTF. As DNA, the CDR3 is TGCGCCAGCAGCCAAGATCGGGCAGGGCGCTCCTTTATCTATGGCTACACCTTC.

The chain has TRBV19 and TRBJ2-1; no firm D call. Germline V gives CDR1 LNHDA, CDR2 SQIVND (reference sequence). Deletions cut 1 base from V and 4 bases from J, with 8 bases between. The CDR3 loop spans 14 amino acids. The CDR3 region is CASSIGAEYNEQFF. DNA for the CDR3: TGTGCCAGTAGTATAGGAGCAGAATACAATGAGCAGTTCTTC. Full variable domain (missing parts from reference TRBV19 and TRBJ2-1): DGGITQSPKYLFRKEGQNVTLSCEQNLNHDAMYWYRQDPGQGLRLIYYSQIVNDFQKGDIAEGYSVSREKKESFPLTVTSAQKNPTAFYLCASSIGAEYNEQFFGPGTRLTVL.

This clonotype showed up many times. V is TRBV4-3 and J is TRBJ1-1, with D perhaps matching TRBD1 (6 bases). V was pared by 1 base and J by 5 bases, with 20 bases between. The CDR3 length is 17 residues. Germline CDR1 reads LGHNA; CDR2 reads YSLEER. CDR3 residues: CASSQGFTSTGKTEAFF. The CDR3 DNA reads as TGCGCCAGCAGCCAAGGCTTTACTTCTACAGGGAAGACTGAAGCTTTCTTT.

This chain joins TRBV19 and TRBJ2-1; 8 bases are shared with TRBD1. The CDR3 is made up of 14 amino acids. Germline V lookup: CDR1 LNHDA, CDR2 SQIVND (reference sequence). Trimming took 5 bases from V and 3 from J; bases not matched to a gene: 3. In nucleotides, the CDR3 is TGTGCCAGTAGTGCCGGACAGGGCTACAATGAGCAGTTCTTC. Protein: CASSAGQGYNEQFF. Looking up the rest from reference TRBV19 and TRBJ2-1 gives the full variable domain: DGGITQSPKYLFRKEGQNVTLSCEQNLNHDAMYWYRQDPGQGLRLIYYSQIVNDFQKGDIAEGYSVSREKKESFPLTVTSAQKNPTAFYLCASSAGQGYNEQFFGPGTRLTVL.

There are many counts of this clonotype. This rearrangement joins TRBV7-9 to TRBJ1-1; D possibly corresponds to TRBD1 (6 bases). The CDR3 has 12 amino acids. Deletions cut 5 bases from V and 6 bases from J, with 10 bases between. Germline V gene lookup returns CDR1 SEHNR and CDR2 FQNEAQ (reference sequence). As DNA, the CDR3 is TGTGCCAGCAGCATGGACAGTCCTGAAGCTTTCTTT. This codes for CASSMDSPEAFF.

The CDR3 here is CASAQGQRNTEAFF. CDR3 coding DNA: TGTGCCAGCGCCCAGGGGCAGAGAAACACTGAAGCTTTCTTT. The V call is TRBV7-9, the J call TRBJ1-1; TRBD1 might be the D (6 bases). V was trimmed by 8 bases and J by 2 bases, leaving 15 bases between them. Looked up from germline, CDR1 is SEHNR and CDR2 is FQNEAQ (reference sequence). This CDR3 spans 14 amino acids.

This clonotype has a single count. The chain combines TRBV19 with TRBJ1-5, with D perhaps matching TRBD1 (5 bases). Germline loops: CDR1 LNHDA, CDR2 SQIVND (reference sequence). Trimming took off 3 bases at V and 9 bases at J, with 15 bases between the two ends. There are 14 residues in the CDR3. The chain's CDR3 is CASSIGGAGPPQHF. Here the CDR3 DNA reads TGTGCCAGTAGTATCGGCGGGGCCGGGCCGCCCCAGCATTTT.

About this clonotype itself: A much larger clonotype is one base distant, so this may be a read error. This rearrangement joins TRBV20-1 to TRBJ1-5, with D possibly TRBD1 on 6 matching bases. The CDR3 runs to 15 residues. Germline V CDR1 and CDR2: DFQATT, SNEGSKA (reference sequence). CDR3 amino acids: CSARDGGAGGQPQNF. The CDR3 nucleotides read TGCAGTGCTAGAGATGGAGGTGCGGGTGGACAGCCCCAGAATTTT.

This clonotype has a count of ten or more. The genes are TRBV30 and TRBJ1-1; perhaps TRBD1 as D (6 bases). This CDR3 is built from 13 residues. From germline, CDR1 is GTSNPN and CDR2 SVGIG (reference sequence). Trimming removed 0 bases at V and 7 bases at J, with 12 bases between. For the CDR3, the DNA is TGTGCCTGGAGTGTGGGGCAGGGGTTTGAAGCTTTCTTT. It translates to CAWSVGQGFEAFF.

This clonotype was counted only a few times. The chain uses TRBV11-2 and TRBJ2-1; no firm D call. CDR3 length equals 13 residues. Germline V gene lookup returns CDR1 SGHAT and CDR2 FQNNGV. The germline V and J ends were trimmed by 2 bases and 5 bases, with 7 bases remaining between them. This CDR3 is CASSLFQNNEQFF. Written as DNA, the CDR3 is TGTGCCAGCAGCTTATTCCAGAACAATGAGCAGTTCTTC. The full variable domain, with the rest looked up from reference TRBV11-2 and TRBJ2-1, is EAGVAQSPRYKIIEKRQSVAFWCNPISGHATLYWYQQILGQGPKLLIQFQNNGVVDDSQLPKDRFSAERLKGVDSTLKIQPAKLEDSAVYLCASSLFQNNEQFFGPGTRLTVL.

There are a few counts of this clonotype. The chain links TRBV30 to TRBJ2-5, with 9 bases identical to TRBD2. V shed 3 bases, J shed 2 bases, and the junction held 4 bases outside the gene matches. There are 14 residues in the CDR3. Germline V CDR1 and CDR2: GTSNPN, SVGIG (reference sequence). CDR3 loop: CAWRRLAEQETQYF. In DNA form, the CDR3 reads TGTGCCTGGAGACGACTAGCGGAGCAAGAGACCCAGTACTTC.

This clonotype was detected a few times. The rearrangement joins TRBV28 to TRBJ2-6; TRBD2 matches 8 bases. CDR1 MDHEN and CDR2 SYDVKM come from the germline V gene. V shed 6 bases and J 0 bases; nucleotides not matched to a gene: 4. This CDR3 comprises 16 residues. This CDR3 reads CASSPGGSSGANVLTF. CDR3 coding DNA: TGTGCCAGCAGCCCGGGAGGGTCCTCTGGGGCCAACGTCCTGACTTTC. The variable domain in full, with the rest retrieved from reference TRBV28 and TRBJ2-6, is DVKVTQSSRYLVKRTGEKVFLECVQDMDHENMFWYRQDPGLGLRLIYFSYDVKMKEKGDIPEGYSVSREKKERFSLILESASTNQTSMYLCASSPGGSSGANVLTFGAGSRLTVL.

There are a few counts of this clonotype. The rearrangement uses TRBV4-1 and TRBJ1-6; D is perhaps TRBD1 (5 bases). V was pared by 4 bases and J by 0 bases, with 19 bases between. CDR3 length: 19 amino acids. Per the germline V gene, CDR1 is MGHRA and CDR2 is YSYEKL. This CDR3 reads CASSPQGTGYSSYNSPLHF. CDR3 nucleotides: TGCGCCAGCAGCCCCCAGGGAACGGGGTATAGCTCCTATAATTCACCCCTCCACTTT.

This clonotype was detected only a few times. The gene calls are TRBV7-9 and TRBJ2-5; unclear D gene. From germline, CDR1 is SEHNR and CDR2 FQNEAQ (reference sequence). The CDR3 extends over 12 amino acids. Trimming shortened V by 5 bases and J by 5 bases, and 9 bases separated the two germline ends. CDR3 sequence reads: CASSLPPETQYF. DNA of the CDR3: TGTGCCAGCAGCCTCCCACCGGAGACCCAGTACTTC.

This chain uses TRBV6-1 with TRBJ1-1, with D uncertain. V gave up 2 bases and J gave up 11 bases, with 15 bases separating them. This CDR3 has 13 amino acids. Germline CDR1 MNHNS, CDR2 SASEGT. In DNA, the CDR3 is TGTGCCAGCAGTGAAAGGTACGCCCGGTATGCTTTCTTT. Translation: CASSERYARYAFF.

As to this clonotype: A read error is likely, as this CDR3 ends without the conserved phenylalanine or tryptophan. The J gene is TRBJ1-1, the V gene TRBV2, with D unresolved. The CDR3 runs to 12 residues. In germline, CDR1 is SNHLY, CDR2 FYNNEI. CDR3 in amino acids: CAGVGGETEAFS. The CDR3 nucleotides are TGTGCAGGAGTGGGCGGGGAGACTGAAGCTTTCTCT.

The rearrangement uses TRBV21-1 and TRBJ1-5; the table's TRBD1 call for D was not verified on the DNA. TRBV21-1 is reported as a pseudogene. The CDR3 consists of 19 residues. The CDR3 reads CASSRTQGCCPDSNQPQHF. The CDR3 nucleotides read TGTGCCAGCAGCAGAACACAGGGGTGCTGTCCCGATAGCAATCAGCCCCAGCATTTT.

This clonotype occurred a few times. This chain joins TRBV20-1 and TRBJ2-7; unclear D gene. Trimming left V 1 base short and J 3 bases short, with 16 bases between. CDR3 length: 15 amino acids. CDR1 is DFQATT and CDR2 is SNEGSKA in the germline V gene (reference sequence). CDR3 sequence: CSARAIRLQDYEQYF. The CDR3 DNA reads as TGCAGTGCTAGAGCGATCAGGCTTCAGGACTACGAGCAGTACTTC.

There are many counts of this clonotype. V usage is TRBV7-9 and J usage is TRBJ2-3; 11 bases match TRBD2. V was clipped by 2 bases and J by 2 bases; unmatched bases: 3. The length of the CDR3 is 16 residues. Germline CDR1 and CDR2: SEHNR and FQNEAQ (reference sequence). CDR3 loop: CASSLSSGRLTDTQYF. The CDR3 DNA reads TGTGCCAGCAGCTTATCTAGCGGGAGGCTCACAGATACGCAGTATTTT.

The chain links TRBV24-1 to TRBJ2-3; D is perhaps TRBD1 (7 bases). V was pared by 4 bases and J by 8 bases, with 24 bases between. Germline V gives CDR1 KGHDR, CDR2 SFDVKD. This CDR3 has 17 residues. This chain's CDR3 is CATSDPMGQFEGGTQYF. In DNA form, the CDR3 reads TGTGCCACCAGTGACCCGATGGGACAGTTTGAGGGAGGTACGCAGTATTTT.